Presented here are 27 T cell receptor beta chains from one specimen sequenced in a study of cytomegalovirus exposure and HLA in healthy donors. The PCR ran on 60 Vbeta and 13 Jbeta primers. The data were produced by immunoSEQ multiplex PCR, yet TCRdb's version contains in-frame clones alone and is incomplete. The table shows tens of thousands of clones, with over 75% occurring only once. Sequencing was performed on PBMCs. These TCRs come from a man aged 25 to 45 in good health and CMV-seronegative.

The chain recombines TRBV5-1 with TRBJ2-7, with D hard to call. V lost 0 bases, J lost 2 bases, and 6 bases lay in between. CDR3 length: 13 residues. The V gene's germline CDR1 is SGHRS and CDR2 YFSETQ. Here the CDR3 reads CASSLDNAYEQYF. Here the CDR3 DNA reads TGCGCCAGCAGCTTGGACAATGCCTACGAGCAGTACTTC.

The CDR3 loop reads CASSPTTGIYGYTF. The CDR3 coding sequence is TGTGCCAGCAGCCCTACGACAGGTATCTATGGCTACACCTTC. The chain joins TRBV7-2 to TRBJ1-2; TRBD1 might be the D (6 bases). The CDR3 loop spans 14 amino acids. Trimming stripped 5 bases from V and 4 bases from J, with 14 bases between. Germline CDR1 is SGHTA and CDR2 is FQGNSA. Together with reference TRBV7-2 and TRBJ1-2, the CDR3 gives the full variable domain: GAGVSQSPSNKVTEKGKDVELRCDPISGHTALYWYRQSLGQGLEFLIYFQGNSAPDKSGLPSDRFSAERTGGSVSTLTIQRTQQEDSAVYLCASSPTTGIYGYTFGSGTRLTVV.

J is TRBJ2-5 and V is TRBV29-1; 7 bases align to TRBD1. Germline assignment: CDR1 SQVTM and CDR2 ANQGSEA. This CDR3 has 13 residues. J was trimmed by 4 bases and V by 4 bases; bases with no gene match: 6. CDR3 loop: CSVVETGSETQYF. The CDR3 nucleotides read TGCAGCGTTGTAGAGACAGGGTCAGAGACCCAGTACTTC.

This clone has a handful of counts. This sequence joins TRBV7-9 and TRBJ2-5; the match to TRBD2 covers 12 bases. The CDR3 spans 19 residues. Losses at the gene ends were 2 bases for V and 5 bases for J; bases not matched to a gene: 15. Germline V gene data show CDR1 as SEHNR and CDR2 as FQNEAQ (reference sequence). CDR3 in DNA: TGTGCCAGCAGCTTAAGTCCTCTAGCGGGGGGGCCGATGAAGGAGACCCAGTACTTC. Translating it yields CASSLSPLAGGPMKETQYF.

V and J are TRBV11-3 and TRBJ2-7; no definite D call. CDR1 is SGHNT, CDR2 YENEEA, per germline. The CDR3 is 13 residues long. Trimming stripped 0 bases from V and 7 bases from J, with 10 bases between. This CDR3 reads CASSLDGDGEQYF. The CDR3 DNA follows: TGTGCCAGCAGCTTAGACGGAGATGGGGAGCAGTACTTC.

J is TRBJ2-7 and V is TRBV6-6; 8 bases align to TRBD1. Germline CDR1 MNHNY, CDR2 SVGAGI (reference sequence). The CDR3 is made up of 14 amino acids. V was pared by 6 bases and J by 1 base, with 5 bases of the junction left unmatched. The CDR3 DNA follows: TGTGCCAGCAGCCCGACAGGGGTATCCTACGAGCAGTACTTC. Its translation: CASSPTGVSYEQYF.

The chain couples TRBV19 to TRBJ1-1, with D tentatively TRBD1 (5 bases). Trimming cost V 6 bases and J 4 bases, with 12 bases left between them. The CDR3 sequence is 13 residues long. In germline, CDR1 is LNHDA, CDR2 SQIVND (reference sequence). The CDR3 coding sequence is TGTGCCAGTAGACGGCCGGGGGGCACTGAAGCTTTCTTT. The encoded protein is CASRRPGGTEAFF.

The chain links TRBV5-6 to TRBJ1-1; D may be TRBD1 (6 bases). V lost 2 bases to trimming and J lost 6 bases, with 14 bases between them. The CDR3 extends over 14 amino acids. The germline CDR1 and CDR2 sequences are SGHDT and YYEEEE. The CDR3 coding sequence is TGTGCCAGCAGCTTCCCCGGACAGTTCGCTGAAGCTTTCTTT. Amino acid sequence: CASSFPGQFAEAFF. Full variable domain (missing parts from reference TRBV5-6 and TRBJ1-1): DAGVTQSPTHLIKTRGQQVTLRCSPKSGHDTVSWYQQALGQGPQFIFQYYEEEERQRGNFPDRFSGHQFPNYSSELNVNALLLGDSALYLCASSFPGQFAEAFFGQGTRLTVV.

The rearrangement uses TRBV6-1 and TRBJ1-5, with 7 bases fitting TRBD1. Germline V CDR1 and CDR2: MNHNS, SASEGT. Germline trimming cut 7 bases from V and 7 bases from J; bases unmatched to any gene: 7. There are 13 residues in the CDR3. The CDR3 loop reads CASNTGVRQPQHF. CDR3 DNA: TGTGCCAGCAATACAGGGGTGCGGCAGCCCCAGCATTTT.

The chain links TRBV15 to TRBJ2-3; maybe TRBD2 (6 bases). V was shortened by 0 bases and J by 6 bases, with 13 bases between the two germline ends. This CDR3 spans 15 amino acids. The V gene's germline CDR1 is LNHNV and CDR2 YYDKDF (reference sequence). The CDR3 DNA is TGTGCCACCAGCAGAGATACGGGAGAGGGGGATACGCAGTATTTT. Protein sequence: CATSRDTGEGDTQYF. Filled out from reference TRBV15 and TRBJ2-3, the complete variable domain reads DAMVIQNPRYQVTQFGKPVTLSCSQTLNHNVMYWYQQKSSQAPKLLFHYYDKDFNNEADTPDNFQSRRPNTSFCFLDIRSPGLGDTAMYLCATSRDTGEGDTQYFGPGTRLTVL.

The chain joins TRBV30 to TRBJ1-5; a possible D gene is TRBD1 (5 bases). CDR1 and CDR2 (germline): GTSNPN, SVGIG (reference sequence). The V end was cut by 0 bases, the J end by 10 bases, with 10 bases between. The CDR3 covers 12 residues. The CDR3 DNA sequence: TGTGCCTGGAGTGTTTCGGACACCCCCCAGCATTTT. Amino acids: CAWSVSDTPQHF.

In its sample, this clone was seen once. The V call is TRBV7-2, the J call TRBJ1-1; 7 nucleotides match TRBD1. The CDR3 totals 15 residues. The junction had 6 bases not matched to a gene; V was cut back by 5 bases and J by 0 bases. CDR1 is SGHTA and CDR2 is FQGNSA in the germline V gene. In DNA form, the CDR3 reads TGTGCCAGCAGCGTTCAGGGGGTTATGAACACTGAAGCTTTCTTT. Protein sequence: CASSVQGVMNTEAFF.

This clone occurred a few times. The rearrangement joins TRBV5-1 to TRBJ1-2; D gene unclear. V dropped 4 bases and J dropped 8 bases, with 18 bases sitting between them. This CDR3 comprises 14 residues. The germline V gene encodes CDR1 SGHRS and CDR2 YFSETQ. The CDR3 sequence is CASSPLGVLEGYTF. CDR3 DNA sequence: TGCGCCAGCAGCCCCTTAGGAGTTCTCGAGGGCTACACCTTC.

The V gene is TRBV4-1, the J gene TRBJ2-7; no firm D call. The germline V and J ends were trimmed by 1 base and 4 bases, with 5 bases remaining between them. Germline V lookup: CDR1 MGHRA, CDR2 YSYEKL. The CDR3 loop spans 12 amino acids. CDR3 sequence reads: CASSQVGYEQYF. CDR3 DNA: TGCGCCAGCAGCCAAGTCGGTTACGAGCAGTACTTC.

DNA of the CDR3: TGTGCCACCCAACCGGGGGGGTCACAGACCCAGTACTTC. Its protein product is CATQPGGSQTQYF. This chain links TRBV6-5 with TRBJ2-5; 8 bases match TRBD2. CDR1 and CDR2 from the germline V gene are MNHEY and SVGAGI. CDR3 length: 13 residues. Germline trimming cut 10 bases from V and 6 bases from J; bases unmatched to any gene: 10.

This clone was picked up a small number of times. The chain has TRBV10-2 and TRBJ2-7; 11 nucleotides match TRBD2. CDR1 is WSHSY, CDR2 SAAADI, per germline. Trimming at V came to 6 bases and at J to 3 bases, leaving 4 bases not matched to a gene. The CDR3 runs 14 residues. The CDR3 DNA reads TGCGCCAGCAGACAGACTAGCGGGGTCTACGAGCAGTACTTC. It is translated as CASRQTSGVYEQYF.

The V call is TRBV11-3, the J call TRBJ2-6, with a possible D match to TRBD2 (5 bases). The V and J ends lost 1 base and 2 bases respectively, with 9 bases between them. The CDR3 is 16 amino acids. CDR1 and CDR2 (germline): SGHNT, YENEEA. The CDR3 loop reads CASSLGEMAGANVLTF. The DNA of the CDR3 is TGTGCCAGCAGCTTAGGGGAGATGGCTGGGGCCAACGTCCTGACTTTC.

This sequence joins TRBV30 and TRBJ1-4; 9 nucleotides agree with TRBD1. This CDR3 has 14 amino acids. V trimming: 1 base; J trimming: 10 bases; junction bases outside the gene matches: 7. Looked up from germline, CDR1 is GTSNPN and CDR2 is SVGIG (reference sequence). The CDR3 coding sequence is TGTGCCTGGAGTGACGCGGGACAGGGTTCAAAACTGTTTTTT. This gives the protein CAWSDAGQGSKLFF.

With regard to this clone: The same CDR3 is also encoded by other DNA sequences in this sample. The J gene is TRBJ2-4, the V gene TRBV7-6; a weak D match, TRBD2 (6 bases). Trimming cost V 1 base and J 0 bases, with 16 bases left between them. From germline, CDR1 is SGHVS and CDR2 FNYEAQ. The CDR3 spans 18 residues. In DNA form, the CDR3 reads TGTGCCAGCAGCTTAGGGGGACGGGCGGGGCTAGCCAAAAACATTCAGTACTTC. Protein: CASSLGGRAGLAKNIQYF.

The chain employs TRBV4-3 and TRBJ2-1; D remains ambiguous. Germline CDR1 is LGHNA and CDR2 is YSLEER. Trimming pared 0 bases from V and 7 bases from J, leaving 7 bases between. This CDR3 is built from 13 residues. The DNA of the CDR3 is TGCGCCAGCAGCCAAGAACCCGGGAATGAGCAGTTCTTC. This translates into CASSQEPGNEQFF.

This chain links TRBV10-3 with TRBJ2-7; 9 nucleotides align to TRBD1. CDR1 is ENHRY and CDR2 is SYGVKD in the germline V gene. V trimming: 4 bases; J trimming: 0 bases; junction bases outside the gene matches: 7. The CDR3 has 16 residues. The DNA for the CDR3 is TGTGCCATCAGTGGATCAGGGACAGGGAGCTCCTACGAGCAGTACTTC. It encodes CAISGSGTGSSYEQYF.

A word on this clone: One end of the junction does not line up with germline, which may come from a read error. Other DNA variants within this sample encode the same CDR3. This chain links TRBV6-5 with TRBJ2-1; 7 nucleotides line up with TRBD2. The CDR3 runs 15 residues. Germline V lookup: CDR1 MNHEY, CDR2 SVGAGI. The CDR3 DNA follows: TGCGCCAGCAGCCAAGCGGGGATCTCCTACAATGAGCAGTTCTTC. Translation gives CASSQAGISYNEQFF.

This chain links TRBV2 with TRBJ1-5, with 7 bases aligning to TRBD1. The germline V gene has CDR1 SNHLY and CDR2 FYNNEI. This CDR3 has 13 amino acids. V was pared by 5 bases and J by 7 bases, with 5 bases of the junction left unmatched. The CDR3 here is CASSIGTAQPQHF. The CDR3 DNA follows: TGTGCCAGCAGTATTGGGACAGCCCAGCCCCAGCATTTT.

The J gene is TRBJ1-5, the V gene TRBV6-1; D gene unclear. This CDR3 comprises 14 residues. V shed 3 bases and J shed 0 bases, with 6 bases lying between them. Germline assignment: CDR1 MNHNS and CDR2 SASEGT. Here the CDR3 reads CASSDRYSNQPQHF. CDR3 in DNA: TGTGCCAGCAGTGACAGATATAGCAATCAGCCCCAGCATTTT.

This chain joins TRBV9 and TRBJ2-2; D gene unclear. The V end was cut by 0 bases, the J end by 7 bases, with 4 bases between. Germline V CDR1 and CDR2: SGDLS, YYNGEE. The CDR3 spans 12 residues. This CDR3 is CASSVVYGELFF. DNA for the CDR3: TGTGCCAGCAGCGTAGTATACGGGGAGCTGTTTTTT. The whole variable domain, filled in from reference TRBV9 and TRBJ2-2, reads DSGVTQTPKHLITATGQRVTLRCSPRSGDLSVYWYQQSLDQGLQFLIQYYNGEERAKGNILERFSAQQFPDLHSELNLSSLELGDSALYFCASSVVYGELFFGEGSRLTVL.

The sample holds a few counts of this clone. V and J are TRBV19 and TRBJ1-2, with no clear D. Trimming removed 7 bases at V and 4 bases at J, with 10 bases between. The germline V gene has CDR1 LNHDA and CDR2 SQIVND (reference sequence). The CDR3 extends over 12 amino acids. Here the CDR3 reads CASTQARYGYTF. Here the CDR3 DNA reads TGTGCCAGTACCCAGGCCCGCTATGGCTACACCTTC.

The chain employs TRBV11-2 and TRBJ2-1, with TRBD2 matching 14 bases. The CDR3 spans 16 residues. Trimming took 4 bases from V and 8 from J; bases not matched to a gene: 7. Per the germline V gene, CDR1 is SGHAT and CDR2 is FQNNGV. The CDR3 region is CASSSIRLAGGHEQFF. The DNA of the CDR3 is TGTGCCAGCAGCTCAATCCGACTAGCGGGAGGGCATGAGCAGTTCTTC.